This TCR beta chain was captured by sequencing in a study of OX40 agonist ivuxolimab in advanced cancers. With V trimmed by 5 bases and J by 5 bases, 3 bases remained unmatched. Germline V gene data show CDR1 as SEHNR and CDR2 as FQNEAQ (reference sequence). The CDR3 contains 14 residues. TCRdb keeps only in-frame clones here, not all; method: immunoSEQ multiplex PCR. The data show fewer than 65,000 clones, more than 75% seen once. The specimen comprised CD4+ or CD8+ T cells sorted from blood, sampled in a trial of the OX40 agonist ivuxolimab. The gene calls are TRBV7-9 and TRBJ2-4; 10 bases fit TRBD1. This receptor was obtained from an adult with an advanced solid tumor such as melanoma, head and neck, liver or kidney cancer. CDR3 loop: CASSRGTGENIQYF. Here the CDR3 DNA reads TGTGCCAGCAGCCGGGGGACAGGGGAAAACATTCAGTACTTC.